These T cell receptor beta chains were read from a single sample in a study of blood T cell repertoires in COVID-19. TCRdb keeps only in-frame clones here, not all; method: immunoSEQ multiplex PCR. The data contain about 200,000 clones, more than 80% of them singletons. Sequencing input: peripheral blood. Receptors were obtained from a woman older than 75 with acute or convalescent COVID-19. CDR3s include the opening cysteine and the closing phenylalanine or tryptophan. The order of the fields is D gene, V gene, clone size, J gene, CDR3 DNA, CDR3 protein. A D gene is named only where the DNA matches it firmly. Rows give clone size only sometimes, using once, few, many, or a class for an expanded clone.

D: -; V: TRBV5-5; size: -; J: TRBJ2-3; DNA: TGTGCCAGCAGCTTGACAGATCCTAGCACAGATACGCAGTATTTT; CDR3: CASSLTDPSTDTQYF
D: -; V: TRBV28; size: -; J: TRBJ1-5; DNA: TGTGCCAGCAGCGGGGGCAATCAGCCCCAGCATTTT; CDR3: CASSGGNQPQHF
D: TRBD1; V: TRBV19; size: -; J: TRBJ1-2; DNA: TGTGCCAGTAGTAGGACAGGGGGCGCCTCAGGCTACACCTTC; CDR3: CASSRTGGASGYTF
D: -; V: TRBV30; size: -; J: TRBJ1-2; DNA: TGTGCCTGGAGTGTAGGACACTGGTATGGCTACACCTTC; CDR3: CAWSVGHWYGYTF
D: -; V: TRBV7-9; size: -; J: TRBJ2-2; DNA: TGTGCCAGCAAATGGGGCGTCGCGAACACCGGGGAGCTGTTTTTT; CDR3: CASKWGVANTGELFF
D: -; V: TRBV6-5; size: -; J: TRBJ1-4; DNA: TGTGCCAGCAGTTCGCAGGGTGCAACTAATGAAAAACTGTTTTTT; CDR3: CASSSQGATNEKLFF
D: -; V: TRBV5-1; size: -; J: TRBJ2-7; DNA: TGCGCCAGCAGCTTCAAAGTAAATAGCCTCGGGACTTACGAGCAGTACTTC; CDR3: CASSFKVNSLGTYEQYF
D: -; V: TRBV15; size: -; J: TRBJ2-1; DNA: TGTGCCACCAGCAGAGAAAACAGTTTCTACAATGAGCAGTTCTTC; CDR3: CATSRENSFYNEQFF
D: -; V: TRBV6-5; size: -; J: TRBJ1-2; DNA: TGTGCCAGCAGCTCAGGGTATGGCTACACCTTC; CDR3: CASSSGYGYTF
D: -; V: TRBV18; size: -; J: TRBJ1-3; DNA: TGTGCCAGCTCACCAAGGAGGTTGTTGAACTCTGGAAACACCATATATTTT; CDR3: CASSPRRLLNSGNTIYF
D: -; V: TRBV5-4; size: few; J: TRBJ1-2; DNA: TGTGCCAGCAGCTTGGTGGGGGAGGACTATGGCTACACCTTC; CDR3: CASSLVGEDYGYTF
D: TRBD1; V: TRBV7-3; size: once; J: TRBJ2-2; DNA: TGTGCCAGCAGCTCTTCAGGGGGCGCATCGGACACCGGGGAGCTGTTTTTT; CDR3: CASSSSGGASDTGELFF
D: -; V: TRBV24-1; size: -; J: TRBJ1-2; DNA: TGTGCCACCAGTGACGTTTCTCAGGGTAACTATGGCTACACCTTC; CDR3: CATSDVSQGNYGYTF
D: -; V: TRBV27; size: few; J: TRBJ2-6; DNA: TGTGCCAGCAGTCCCCGGGGCTCTGGGGCCAACGTCCTGACTTTC; CDR3: CASSPRGSGANVLTF
D: TRBD1; V: TRBV11-3; size: -; J: TRBJ2-7; DNA: TGTGCCAGCAGCTGGGGACAGGGCCCGTACGAGCAGTACTTC; CDR3: CASSWGQGPYEQYF
D: TRBD2; V: TRBV28; size: -; J: TRBJ2-1; DNA: TGTGCCAGCAGTTTAGGCGGGAGGGGAGGTGAGCAGTTCTTC; CDR3: CASSLGGRGGEQFF
D: TRBD2; V: TRBV7-3; size: -; J: TRBJ2-7; DNA: TGTGCCAGCAGCTTGGGACTAGCGGGGGGGCTCGACGAGCAGTACTTC; CDR3: CASSLGLAGGLDEQYF
D: -; V: TRBV19; size: -; J: TRBJ2-5; DNA: TGTGCCAGTAGTATTAACAGGGAAGAGACCCAGTACTTC; CDR3: CASSINREETQYF
D: -; V: TRBV20-1; size: -; J: TRBJ1-2; DNA: TGCAGTGCTAGTGGGGATCGGGGTAACTATGGCTACACCTTC; CDR3: CSASGDRGNYGYTF
D: -; V: TRBV6-1; size: -; J: TRBJ1-1; DNA: TGTGCCAGCAGTTCCGCGGGCCACACTGAAGCTTTCTTT; CDR3: CASSSAGHTEAFF
D: TRBD2; V: TRBV10-3; size: once; J: TRBJ2-3; DNA: TGTGCCATCAGTGAGCGGACTAGAGATACGCAGTATTTT; CDR3: CAISERTRDTQYF
D: TRBD1; V: TRBV5-1; size: -; J: TRBJ1-4; DNA: TGCGCCAGCAGCTCCGGACAGGGTGGAGAAAAACTGTTTTTT; CDR3: CASSSGQGGEKLFF
D: -; V: TRBV7-2; size: few; J: TRBJ2-3; DNA: TGTGCCAGCAGCTCAAGGGGTTACACAGATACGCAGTATTTT; CDR3: CASSSRGYTDTQYF
D: -; V: TRBV29-1; size: few; J: TRBJ1-2; DNA: TGCAGCGTTGAAAGTCAGGGGAGCGGCTACACCTTC; CDR3: CSVESQGSGYTF
D: -; V: TRBV5-6; size: -; J: TRBJ2-4; DNA: TGTGCCAGCAGCCGGAGGCTTTCGTCCGGTGGTGGGTCCGGAAACATTCAGTACTTC; CDR3: CASSRRLSSGGGSGNIQYF
D: TRBD1; V: TRBV11-3; size: -; J: TRBJ2-7; DNA: TGTGCCAGCAGCTTACCGGGACAGGGGAACGAGCAGTACTTC; CDR3: CASSLPGQGNEQYF
D: -; V: TRBV11-2; size: -; J: TRBJ2-5; DNA: TGTGCCAGCAGCTCCCTAAGTTGGACAGCCCAAGAGACCCAGTACTTC; CDR3: CASSSLSWTAQETQYF
D: -; V: TRBV19; size: once; J: TRBJ2-1; DNA: TGTGCCAGTAGTAAGACGGAGCTTGAGCAGTTCTTC; CDR3: CASSKTELEQFF
D: TRBD2; V: TRBV11-2; size: -; J: TRBJ2-1; DNA: TGTGCCAGCAGCTTCGGGCTAGCGGGACTCTCCTACAATGAGCAGTTCTTC; CDR3: CASSFGLAGLSYNEQFF
D: TRBD1; V: TRBV28; size: -; J: TRBJ1-5; DNA: TGTGCCAGCAGTTCGGGACAGGGGAATGTCCAGCCCCAGCATTTT; CDR3: CASSSGQGNVQPQHF
D: -; V: TRBV28; size: -; J: TRBJ1-1; DNA: TGTGGTTACGGGGAGAAGGAGCGTGAAGCTTTCTTT; CDR3: CGYGEKEREAFF
D: -; V: TRBV2; size: -; J: TRBJ1-2; DNA: TGTGCCAGCAACCGAGAAAGGGAGGTGAGGGGCTACACCTTC; CDR3: CASNREREVRGYTF
D: TRBD2; V: TRBV18; size: -; J: TRBJ2-7; DNA: TGTGCCAGCTCACCACGGGCCTCACGGGGGGTCGGGGCCTCCTACGAGCAGTACTTC; CDR3: CASSPRASRGVGASYEQYF
D: TRBD1; V: TRBV29-1; size: -; J: TRBJ1-1; DNA: TGCAGCGTGACAGGGGGAGGCACTGAAGCTTTCTTT; CDR3: CSVTGGGTEAFF
D: -; V: TRBV5-1; size: -; J: TRBJ1-3; DNA: TGCGCCAGCAGCTTGGACCCGGGAAGCTCTGGAAACACCATATATTTT; CDR3: CASSLDPGSSGNTIYF
D: -; V: TRBV7-2; size: -; J: TRBJ1-5; DNA: TGTGCCAGCAGCCCCGGGGGGTATGGCAATCAGCCCCAGCATTTT; CDR3: CASSPGGYGNQPQHF
D: -; V: TRBV19; size: -; J: TRBJ1-3; DNA: TGTGCCAGTAGTACGGTCAAAGGGGCTGGAAACACCATATATTTT; CDR3: CASSTVKGAGNTIYF